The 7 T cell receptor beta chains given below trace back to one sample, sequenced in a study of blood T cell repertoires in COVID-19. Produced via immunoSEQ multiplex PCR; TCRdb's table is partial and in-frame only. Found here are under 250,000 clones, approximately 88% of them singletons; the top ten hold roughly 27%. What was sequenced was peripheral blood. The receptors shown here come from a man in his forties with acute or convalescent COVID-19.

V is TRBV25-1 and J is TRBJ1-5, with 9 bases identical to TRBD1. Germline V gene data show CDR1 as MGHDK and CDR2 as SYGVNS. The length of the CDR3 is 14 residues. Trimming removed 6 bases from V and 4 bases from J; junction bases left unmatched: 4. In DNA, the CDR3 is TGTGCCAGCAGCGGGACAGGGATGAATCAGCCCCAGCATTTT. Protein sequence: CASSGTGMNQPQHF.

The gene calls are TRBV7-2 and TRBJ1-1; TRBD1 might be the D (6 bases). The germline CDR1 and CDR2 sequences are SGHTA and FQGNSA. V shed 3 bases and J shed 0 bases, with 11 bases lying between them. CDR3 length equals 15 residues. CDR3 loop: CASSFSQGLNTEAFF. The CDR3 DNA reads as TGTGCCAGCAGCTTTTCCCAGGGGTTGAACACTGAAGCTTTCTTT. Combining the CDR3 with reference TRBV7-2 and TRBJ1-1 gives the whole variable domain GAGVSQSPSNKVTEKGKDVELRCDPISGHTALYWYRQSLGQGLEFLIYFQGNSAPDKSGLPSDRFSAERTGGSVSTLTIQRTQQEDSAVYLCASSFSQGLNTEAFFGQGTRLTVV.

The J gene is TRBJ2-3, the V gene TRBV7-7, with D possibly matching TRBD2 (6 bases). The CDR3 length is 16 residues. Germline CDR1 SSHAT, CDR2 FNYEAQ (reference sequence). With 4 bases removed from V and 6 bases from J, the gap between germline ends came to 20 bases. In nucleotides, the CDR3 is TGTGCCAGCAGCTCTAGACTAGGAGGGGACCGGGATACGCAGTATTTT. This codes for CASSSRLGGDRDTQYF.

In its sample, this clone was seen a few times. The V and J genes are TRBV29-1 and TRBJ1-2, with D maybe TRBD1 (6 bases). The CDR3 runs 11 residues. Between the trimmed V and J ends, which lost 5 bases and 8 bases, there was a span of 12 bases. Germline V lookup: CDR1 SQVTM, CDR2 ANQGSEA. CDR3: CSVFRTDGYTF. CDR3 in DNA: TGCAGCGTTTTCCGGACAGACGGCTACACCTTC. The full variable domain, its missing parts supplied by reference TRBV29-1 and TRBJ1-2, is SAVISQKPSRDICQRGTSLTIQCQVDSQVTMMFWYRQQPGQSLTLIATANQGSEATYESGFVIDKFPISRPNLTFSTLTVSNMSPEDSSIYLCSVFRTDGYTFGSGTRLTVV.

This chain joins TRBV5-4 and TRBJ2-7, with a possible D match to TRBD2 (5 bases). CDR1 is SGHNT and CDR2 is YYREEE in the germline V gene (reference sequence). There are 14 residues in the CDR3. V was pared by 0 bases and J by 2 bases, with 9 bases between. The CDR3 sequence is CASSLVGEAYEQYF. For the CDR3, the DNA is TGTGCCAGCAGCTTGGTCGGGGAAGCCTACGAGCAGTACTTC.

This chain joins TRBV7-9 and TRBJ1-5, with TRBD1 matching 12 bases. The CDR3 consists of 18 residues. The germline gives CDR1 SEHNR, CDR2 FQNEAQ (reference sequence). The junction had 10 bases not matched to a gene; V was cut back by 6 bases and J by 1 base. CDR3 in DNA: TGTGCCAGCAGTCGCGGGGACAGGGGGCCCATCAGCAATCAGCCCCAGCATTTT. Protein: CASSRGDRGPISNQPQHF.

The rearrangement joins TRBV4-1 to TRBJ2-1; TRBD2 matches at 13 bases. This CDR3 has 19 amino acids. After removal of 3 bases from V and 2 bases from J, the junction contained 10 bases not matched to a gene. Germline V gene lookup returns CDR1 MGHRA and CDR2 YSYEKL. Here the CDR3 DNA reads TGCGCCAGCAGCCATGTAGGACTAGCGGGAGTAGGAACCTACAATGAGCAGTTCTTC. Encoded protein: CASSHVGLAGVGTYNEQFF.